The text below deals with one TCR beta chain. This sample was included in a study of T cell responses to AZD1222 COVID-19 vaccine. Germline trimming cut 5 bases from V and 11 bases from J; bases unmatched to any gene: 18. CDR3 length: 17 amino acids. CDR1 is SGHAT, CDR2 FQNNGV, per germline. Assay: immunoSEQ multiplex PCR; the TCRdb copy retains only in-frame clones and omits some. The sample consists of around 99,000 clones, approximately 90% of them appearing once. V usage is TRBV11-2 and J usage is TRBJ2-3, with 11 bases fitting TRBD1. This clonotype was sampled from an adult who received the AZD1222 COVID-19 vaccine. Sequencing used peripheral blood, obtained 28 days after the second AZD1222 dose. The CDR3 protein is CASSRGPGQGEYKGQYF. CDR3 in DNA: TGTGCCAGCAGCCGGGGACCGGGACAGGGGGAATATAAAGGGCAGTATTTT.